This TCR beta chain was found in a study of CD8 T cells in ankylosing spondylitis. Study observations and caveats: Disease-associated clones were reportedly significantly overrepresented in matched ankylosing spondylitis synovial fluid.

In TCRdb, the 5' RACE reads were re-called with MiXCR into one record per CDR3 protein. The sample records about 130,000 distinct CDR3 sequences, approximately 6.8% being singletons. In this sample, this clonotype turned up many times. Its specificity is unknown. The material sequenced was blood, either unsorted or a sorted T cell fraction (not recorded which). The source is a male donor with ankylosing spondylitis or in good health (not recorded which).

The CDR3 loop reads CSVLGQGIGQPQHF. CDR3 DNA sequence: TGCAGCGTTCTGGGACAGGGGATCGGACAGCCCCAGCATTTT. The chain uses TRBV29-1 and TRBJ1-5, with 10 positions matching TRBD1. CDR3 length: 14 residues. Trimming removed 5 bases from V and 7 bases from J; junction bases left unmatched: 8. The germline gives CDR1 SQVTM, CDR2 ANQGSEA.